This T cell receptor (beta chain) emerged from a study of blood T cell repertoires in COVID-19. Germline CDR1 is SGHDN and CDR2 is FVKESK. There are 14 residues in the CDR3. The germline V and J ends were trimmed by 5 bases and 1 base, with 8 bases remaining between them. The protocol was immunoSEQ multiplex PCR, while the TCRdb copy is restricted to in-frame clones and leaves out a portion. The table has 200,000 to 300,000 clones, about 85% seen once. This TCR was recovered from a man aged 55 to 69 who had recovered from COVID-19. Sequencing was performed on peripheral blood. The chain is built from TRBV14 and TRBJ1-4; D not certain. CDR3 sequence: CASSRSLTNEKLFF. The DNA of the CDR3 is TGTGCCAGCAGCAGGAGTCTAACTAATGAAAAACTGTTTTTT.